What follows are 11 T cell receptor beta chains derived from one specimen sequenced in a study of CD8 T cells in Susac syndrome. An input of about 0.5 to 1 ug of RNA was subjected to reverse transcription using random hexamers. From the immunoSEQ multiplex PCR reads, TCRdb called clonotypes with MiXCR, one entry per CDR3 protein. The sample has about 200,000 distinct CDR3 sequences; about 91% are singletons. Specimen: CD4+ T cells from PBMCs. The source of these receptors is a human donor with Susac syndrome.

The chain combines TRBV9 with TRBJ2-5; D may be TRBD2 (5 bases). This CDR3 is built from 16 residues. V dropped 0 bases and J dropped 2 bases, with 14 bases sitting between them. The V gene's germline CDR1 is SGDLS and CDR2 YYNGEE. The CDR3 DNA is TGTGCCAGCAGCGTAGGTACGGGGAGAACTCAAGAGACCCAGTACTTC. Residues: CASSVGTGRTQETQYF.

The rearrangement joins TRBV20-1 to TRBJ1-2, with 7 bases identical to TRBD1. The germline V gene encodes CDR1 DFQATT and CDR2 SNEGSKA (reference sequence). The length of the CDR3 is 14 residues. V shed 5 bases, J shed 4 bases, and the junction held 10 bases outside the gene matches. The CDR3 bases are TGCAGTGCTCGCGACCAGGGGGAAGGCTATGGCTACACCTTC. The encoded protein is CSARDQGEGYGYTF.

J is TRBJ2-7 and V is TRBV2; 9 bases are shared with TRBD2. Per the germline V gene, CDR1 is SNHLY and CDR2 is FYNNEI. Losses at the gene ends were 5 bases for V and 3 bases for J; bases not matched to a gene: 5. CDR3 size: 14 residues. CDR3 protein: CASSNLAGVYEQYF. CDR3 bases: TGTGCCAGCAGTAACTTAGCGGGAGTCTACGAGCAGTACTTC.

The V gene is TRBV7-8, the J gene TRBJ1-3; 7 nucleotides align to TRBD1. Trimming at V came to 5 bases and at J to 4 bases, leaving 5 bases not matched to a gene. Germline assignment: CDR1 SGHVS and CDR2 FQNEAQ. The CDR3 covers 14 residues. The CDR3 DNA is TGTGCCAGCAGCGTACAGGGGATAGGAAACACCATATATTTT. Its translation is CASSVQGIGNTIYF.

The V gene is TRBV29-1, the J gene TRBJ2-1; TRBD2 aligns across 12 bases. The germline gives CDR1 SQVTM, CDR2 ANQGSEA. Trimming removed 7 bases from V and 6 bases from J; junction bases left unmatched: 10. The CDR3 totals 15 residues. The DNA for the CDR3 is TGCAGCGCCAGTGGAAGACTAGCGGGAGTCAATGAGCAGTTCTTC. Its protein is CSASGRLAGVNEQFF.

V usage is TRBV6-5 and J usage is TRBJ2-7; the D gene could be TRBD1 or TRBD2 (6 bases each). The germline V and J ends were trimmed by 2 bases and 1 base, with 15 bases remaining between them. Germline loops: CDR1 MNHEY, CDR2 SVGAGI. The CDR3 covers 16 residues. CDR3 sequence: CASSYGGPSLSYEQYF. The CDR3 nucleotides are TGTGCCAGCAGTTACGGGGGGCCATCGTTGTCCTACGAGCAGTACTTC.

This clonotype was observed once. J is TRBJ1-3 and V is TRBV19; no definite D call. The germline V gene encodes CDR1 LNHDA and CDR2 SQIVND (reference sequence). The V end lost 7 bases, the J end lost 0 bases, and 7 bases lay between the germline ends. This CDR3 comprises 13 residues. The CDR3 DNA reads TGTGCCAGTAAGGATCTCTCTGGAAACACCATATATTTT. Its protein is CASKDLSGNTIYF.

The CDR3 sequence is CASSTTSGMETQYF. The CDR3 DNA sequence: TGTGCCAGCAGCACGACTAGCGGGATGGAGACCCAGTACTTC. The rearrangement uses TRBV12-3 or TRBV12-4 and TRBJ2-5; 11 nucleotides agree with TRBD2. The CDR3 has 14 amino acids. Germline trimming cut 6 bases from V and 5 bases from J; bases unmatched to any gene: 5.

V gene TRBV30 combines with J gene TRBJ2-1; D call uncertain. The germline V gene has CDR1 GTSNPN and CDR2 SVGIG (reference sequence). Trimming cost V 4 bases and J 0 bases, with 7 bases left between them. This CDR3 is 13 amino acids long. The CDR3 is CAWTRNSYNEQFF. In DNA form, the CDR3 reads TGTGCCTGGACCCGGAACTCCTACAATGAGCAGTTCTTC.

The CDR3 nucleotides read TGTGCCAGCAGGACGGATAATGAAAAACTGTTTTTT. This codes for CASRTDNEKLFF. The V and J genes are TRBV28 and TRBJ1-4; D is uncertain. CDR1 is MDHEN, CDR2 SYDVKM, per germline. V was trimmed by 6 bases and J by 4 bases, leaving 6 bases between them. The CDR3 contains 12 residues.

The chain carries TRBV2 and TRBJ2-5, with 13 nucleotides matching TRBD2. CDR3 length: 17 residues. CDR1 is SNHLY and CDR2 is FYNNEI in the germline V gene. V was clipped by 6 bases and J by 5 bases; unmatched bases: 12. This CDR3 reads CASSFGELAGGLETQYF. The CDR3 region has the DNA TGTGCCAGCAGCTTTGGAGAACTAGCGGGAGGGTTGGAGACCCAGTACTTC.